These 25 T cell receptor beta chains share one sample of origin, sequenced in a study of T cell responses to AZD1222 COVID-19 vaccine. Produced via immunoSEQ multiplex PCR; TCRdb's table is partial and in-frame only. The sample contains 150,000 to 200,000 clones, 88% of which appear only once. The sequencing used peripheral blood, collected 28 days after the second AZD1222 dose. The receptors were gathered from an adult who received the AZD1222 COVID-19 vaccine.

The V and J genes are TRBV4-2 and TRBJ2-7; D remains unclear. CDR3 length: 18 residues. Trimming shortened V by 0 bases and J by 0 bases, and 18 bases separated the two germline ends. Germline loops: CDR1 LGHNA, CDR2 YNFKEQ. CDR3 protein: CASSQDSRLSSSSYEQYF. CDR3 coding DNA: TGTGCCAGCAGCCAAGATTCAAGATTGAGCTCCAGCTCCTACGAGCAGTACTTC.

The gene calls are TRBV2 and TRBJ2-5; 7 bases are a match to TRBD2. V was clipped by 0 bases and J by 4 bases; unmatched bases: 5. This CDR3 comprises 15 residues. CDR1 and CDR2 from the germline V gene are SNHLY and FYNNEI. CDR3 sequence: CASSEARGGPETQYF. The CDR3 DNA reads as TGTGCCAGCAGTGAAGCCCGGGGAGGGCCAGAGACCCAGTACTTC. The full variable domain, completed using reference TRBV2 and TRBJ2-5, is EPEVTQTPSHQVTQMGQEVILRCVPISNHLYFYWYRQILGQKVEFLVSFYNNEISEKSEIFDDQFSVERPDGSNFTLKIRSTKLEDSAMYFCASSEARGGPETQYFGPGTRLLVL.

This clone occurred a few times. J is TRBJ1-3 and V is TRBV19, with TRBD1 matching 7 bases. In germline, CDR1 is LNHDA, CDR2 SQIVND (reference sequence). With V trimmed by 6 bases and J by 0 bases, 5 bases remained unmatched. This CDR3 has 15 amino acids. In nucleotides, the CDR3 is TGTGCCAGTAGCTCGGGACAGAGCTCTGGAAACACCATATATTTT. Amino acid sequence: CASSSGQSSGNTIYF.

This sequence joins TRBV3-1 (or the pseudogene TRBV3-2) and TRBJ2-3; possible D gene TRBD2, 6 bases. CDR1 is LGHDT and CDR2 is YNNKEL in the germline V gene (reference sequence). Trimming cost V 6 bases and J 5 bases, with 12 bases left between them. There are 13 residues in the CDR3. CDR3: CASSPDYQDTQYF. CDR3 DNA: TGTGCCAGCAGTCCGGACTACCAAGATACGCAGTATTTT.

The chain links TRBV6-6 to TRBJ2-7; D might be TRBD1 (6 bases). This CDR3 has 16 residues. Between the trimmed V and J ends, which lost 2 bases and 1 base, there was a span of 15 bases. Germline CDR1 and CDR2: MNHNY and SVGAGI (reference sequence). The CDR3 bases are TGTGCCAGCAGTTACCTAGCCGGCCAGGGGTCCTACGAGCAGTACTTC. Protein sequence: CASSYLAGQGSYEQYF.

The rearrangement uses TRBV28 and TRBJ1-2; D is unresolved. Deletions cut 3 bases from V and 1 base from J, with 9 bases between. The CDR3 spans 14 residues. Germline values: CDR1 MDHEN, CDR2 SYDVKM. The CDR3 DNA sequence: TGTGCCAGCAGTTTGCGGACCGTTAACTATGGCTACACCTTC. It codes for CASSLRTVNYGYTF.

This chain links TRBV30 with TRBJ1-1, with 11 bases fitting TRBD1. CDR3 size: 17 residues. V was pared by 2 bases and J by 1 base, with 9 bases of the junction left unmatched. Germline assignment: CDR1 GTSNPN and CDR2 SVGIG (reference sequence). The CDR3 DNA reads as TGTGCCTGGAGTAGGGGGAGGACAGGGGGCACGAACACTGAAGCTTTCTTT. Translation gives CAWSRGRTGGTNTEAFF.

This chain links TRBV5-8 with TRBJ1-4; possible D gene TRBD1, 6 bases. V was shortened by 3 bases and J by 0 bases, with 6 bases between the two germline ends. There are 14 residues in the CDR3. From germline, CDR1 is SGHTS and CDR2 YDEGEE. The CDR3 DNA is TGTGCCAGCAGCTCAGGGGCAACTAATGAAAAACTGTTTTTT. This encodes CASSSGATNEKLFF.

This clone has more than one count but fewer than ten. The chain couples TRBV3-1 (or the pseudogene TRBV3-2) to TRBJ2-7, with D possibly being TRBD2 (5 bases). Germline CDR1 and CDR2: LGHDT and YNNKEL (reference sequence). The CDR3 contains 16 residues. V was trimmed by 2 bases and J by 3 bases, leaving 17 bases between them. The CDR3 loop is CASSQLPGGGGYEQYF. CDR3 nucleotides: TGTGCCAGCAGCCAACTTCCCGGCGGAGGCGGCTACGAGCAGTACTTC.

The chain joins TRBV3-1 (or the pseudogene TRBV3-2) to TRBJ2-7, with D possibly TRBD2 on 5 matching bases. Germline V gene lookup returns CDR1 LGHDT and CDR2 YNNKEL (reference sequence). The CDR3 length is 12 residues. Trimming removed 3 bases at V and 7 bases at J, with 10 bases between. The CDR3 reads CASSHPSGEQYF. CDR3 DNA sequence: TGTGCCAGCAGCCATCCGTCGGGGGAGCAGTACTTC.

This chain uses TRBV6-6 with TRBJ2-7; the D is unclear. The germline V and J ends were trimmed by 2 bases and 1 base, with 9 bases remaining between them. This CDR3 has 14 amino acids. The V gene's germline CDR1 is MNHNY and CDR2 SVGAGI (reference sequence). The CDR3, as DNA: TGTGCCAGCAGTTACGGGCACCTTTCCTACGAGCAGTACTTC. Its protein product is CASSYGHLSYEQYF.

The chain links TRBV10-3 to TRBJ1-5; 7 bases are a match to TRBD1. V dropped 6 bases and J dropped 5; count of bases not matched to a gene: 7. Germline loops: CDR1 ENHRY, CDR2 SYGVKD. The CDR3 has 14 amino acids. DNA of the CDR3: TGTGCCATCAGCACGACAGGGCTAGATCAGCCCCAGCATTTT. The encoded protein is CAISTTGLDQPQHF.

This chain uses TRBV9 with TRBJ1-2; D might be TRBD1 (5 bases). Germline CDR1 SGDLS, CDR2 YYNGEE. The V gene lost 1 base and the J gene lost 3 bases, with 13 bases spanning the gap. The CDR3 totals 15 residues. In nucleotides, the CDR3 is TGTGCCAGCAGCGTATCACCGGGAGGGGACTATGGCTACACCTTC. It translates to CASSVSPGGDYGYTF.

This clone was picked up one time. The J gene is TRBJ2-7, the V gene TRBV7-9, with TRBD2 as a possible D gene (6 bases). CDR3 length: 14 amino acids. The V end lost 0 bases, the J end lost 3 bases, and 9 bases lay between the germline ends. Germline CDR1 SEHNR, CDR2 FQNEAQ (reference sequence). The CDR3: CASSLAGEVYEQYF. In nucleotides, the CDR3 is TGTGCCAGCAGCTTAGCGGGGGAGGTCTACGAGCAGTACTTC.

This clone came up once. The chain uses TRBV6-5 and TRBJ2-7, with a weak D call TRBD2 (5 bases). This CDR3 has 11 amino acids. CDR1 MNHEY and CDR2 SVGAGI come from the germline V gene. Trimming left V 4 bases short and J 12 bases short, with 13 bases between. The CDR3 spells CASSSDSSVYF. The CDR3 region has the DNA TGTGCCAGCAGTTCGGACTCGAGTGTGTACTTC.

The chain carries TRBV6-5 and TRBJ2-1; D is perhaps TRBD1 (6 bases). Between the trimmed V and J ends, which lost 2 bases and 6 bases, there was a span of 14 bases. Per the germline V gene, CDR1 is MNHEY and CDR2 is SVGAGI. This CDR3 spans 15 amino acids. The CDR3 here is CASSYGTGPGNEQFF. The CDR3 DNA follows: TGTGCCAGCAGTTACGGCACAGGGCCGGGCAATGAGCAGTTCTTC.

The chain employs TRBV6-5 and TRBJ2-5; 9 bases fit TRBD1. With 5 bases clipped from V and 5 bases from J, the junction kept 9 bases outside the gene matches. CDR1 MNHEY and CDR2 SVGAGI come from the germline V gene. The CDR3 length is 15 residues. The CDR3 loop is CASSLGTGRLETQYF. DNA of the CDR3: TGTGCCAGCAGTCTCGGGACAGGGCGTTTGGAGACCCAGTACTTC.

The rearrangement joins TRBV9 to TRBJ1-2, with no clear D. The CDR3 totals 14 residues. Germline loops: CDR1 SGDLS, CDR2 YYNGEE. V was pared by 0 bases and J by 2 bases, with 8 bases between. CDR3 in amino acids: CASSVGLGNYGYTF. The CDR3 bases are TGTGCCAGCAGCGTAGGTCTGGGGAACTATGGCTACACCTTC.

CDR3 DNA sequence: TGTGCCAGCAGTGGAGGGGGTAGCGGAAACACCATATATTTT. It yields the protein CASSGGGSGNTIYF. The chain carries TRBV2 and TRBJ1-3; the D gene is possibly TRBD1 (6 bases). This CDR3 region has 14 residues. Germline loops: CDR1 SNHLY, CDR2 FYNNEI. Trimming cost V 4 bases and J 4 bases, with 11 bases left between them.

This clone occurred once. The rearrangement joins TRBV5-1 to TRBJ2-7; 10 nucleotides line up with TRBD1. The CDR3 is made up of 15 amino acids. Trimming took 5 bases from V and 2 from J; bases not matched to a gene: 7. Looked up from germline, CDR1 is SGHRS and CDR2 is YFSETQ. CDR3: CASRPAGTGAYEQYF. CDR3 DNA sequence: TGCGCCAGCAGACCGGCGGGGACAGGGGCCTACGAGCAGTACTTC.

Notes on this clone: Distinct nucleotide sequences in the sample also encode this CDR3. The genes are TRBV7-2 and TRBJ1-1; D unresolved. With 2 bases removed from V and 1 base from J, the gap between germline ends came to 11 bases. Germline CDR1 and CDR2: SGHTA and FQGNSA. This CDR3 has 15 amino acids. The CDR3 region has the DNA TGTGCCAGCAGCTTATCGGGAGGCGAGAACACTGAAGCTTTCTTT. Translation: CASSLSGGENTEAFF.

The chain joins TRBV5-1 to TRBJ2-3; 11 bases fit TRBD1. The CDR3 consists of 14 residues. Germline CDR1 is SGHRS and CDR2 is YFSETQ. The V and J ends lost 6 bases and 3 bases, in that order; junction bases with no gene match: 3. CDR3 sequence reads: CASTGTGGTDTQYF. CDR3 DNA: TGCGCCAGCACCGGGACAGGGGGAACAGATACGCAGTATTTT.

This clone was recorded only once. The V call is TRBV28, the J call TRBJ1-5; TRBD1 matches 8 bases. V shed 7 bases, J shed 6 bases, and the junction held 11 bases outside the gene matches. CDR1 is MDHEN, CDR2 SYDVKM, per germline. The CDR3 consists of 15 residues. This CDR3 reads CASKPLDRGTQPQHF. In DNA form, the CDR3 reads TGTGCCAGCAAACCACTCGACAGGGGAACTCAGCCCCAGCATTTT.

The chain combines TRBV5-1 with TRBJ2-1; 10 bases line up with TRBD1. The germline V gene has CDR1 SGHRS and CDR2 YFSETQ. The V segment lost 5 bases and the J segment 4 bases; nucleotides outside the gene matches: 3. The CDR3 has 14 residues. CDR3 in amino acids: CASRDRGEYNEQFF. DNA for the CDR3: TGCGCCAGCAGGGACAGGGGGGAATACAATGAGCAGTTCTTC.

The genes are TRBV6-2 or TRBV6-3 and TRBJ2-2, with TRBD1 matching 9 bases. CDR3 length equals 15 residues. Germline V gene lookup returns CDR1 MNHEY and CDR2 SVGEGT. Trimming at V came to 5 bases and at J to 3 bases, leaving 4 bases not matched to a gene. Here the CDR3 reads CASSGDRVYTGELFF. The CDR3 nucleotides read TGTGCCAGCAGTGGGGACAGGGTATACACCGGGGAGCTGTTTTTT.